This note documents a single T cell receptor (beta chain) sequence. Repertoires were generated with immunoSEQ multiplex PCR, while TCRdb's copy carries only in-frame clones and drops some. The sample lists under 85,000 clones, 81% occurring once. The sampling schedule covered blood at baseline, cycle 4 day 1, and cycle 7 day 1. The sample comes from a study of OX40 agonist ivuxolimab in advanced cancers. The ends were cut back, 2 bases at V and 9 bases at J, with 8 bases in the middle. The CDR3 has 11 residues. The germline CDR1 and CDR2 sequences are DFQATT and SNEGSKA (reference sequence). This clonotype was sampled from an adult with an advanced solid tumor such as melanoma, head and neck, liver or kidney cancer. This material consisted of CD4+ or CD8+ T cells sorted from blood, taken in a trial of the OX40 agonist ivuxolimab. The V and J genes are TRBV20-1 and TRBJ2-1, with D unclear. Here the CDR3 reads CSARSSGEQFF. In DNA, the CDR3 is TGCAGTGCTAGATCTAGTGGTGAGCAGTTCTTC.